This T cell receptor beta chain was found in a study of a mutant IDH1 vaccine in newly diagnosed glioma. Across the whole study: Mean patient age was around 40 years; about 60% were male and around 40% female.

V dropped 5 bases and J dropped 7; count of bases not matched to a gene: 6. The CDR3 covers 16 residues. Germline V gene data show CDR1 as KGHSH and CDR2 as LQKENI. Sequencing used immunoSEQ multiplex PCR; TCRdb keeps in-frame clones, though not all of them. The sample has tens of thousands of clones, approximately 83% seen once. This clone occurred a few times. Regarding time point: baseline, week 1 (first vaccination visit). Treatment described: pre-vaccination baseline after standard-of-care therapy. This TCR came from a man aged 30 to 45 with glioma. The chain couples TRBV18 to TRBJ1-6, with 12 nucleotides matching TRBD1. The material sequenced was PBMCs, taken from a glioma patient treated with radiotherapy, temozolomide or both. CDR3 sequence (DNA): TGTGCCAGCTCATCGGGACAGGGGGCGAGGAATTCACCCCTCCACTTT. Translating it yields CASSSGQGARNSPLHF.